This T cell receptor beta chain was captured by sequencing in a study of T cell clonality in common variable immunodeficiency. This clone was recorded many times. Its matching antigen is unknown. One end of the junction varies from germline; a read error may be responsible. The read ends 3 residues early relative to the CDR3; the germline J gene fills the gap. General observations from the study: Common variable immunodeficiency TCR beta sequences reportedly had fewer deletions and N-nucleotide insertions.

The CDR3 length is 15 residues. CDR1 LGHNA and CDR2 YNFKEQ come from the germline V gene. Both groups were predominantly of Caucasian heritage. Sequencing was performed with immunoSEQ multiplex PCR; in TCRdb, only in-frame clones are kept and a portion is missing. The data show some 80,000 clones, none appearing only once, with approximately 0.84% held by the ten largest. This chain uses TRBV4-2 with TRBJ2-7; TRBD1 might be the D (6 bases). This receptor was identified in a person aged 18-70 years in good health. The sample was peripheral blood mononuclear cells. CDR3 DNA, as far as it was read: TGCGCCAGCAGCCACCTCGGACAGTCCTCCTACGAG. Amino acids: CASSHLGQSSYE. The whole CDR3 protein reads CASSHLGQSSYEQYF.